The 23 T cell receptor beta chains listed next were all sequenced from one sample in a study of blood T cell repertoires in COVID-19. Data came from immunoSEQ multiplex PCR; TCRdb stores just in-frame clones and leaves some out. The sample contains under 300,000 clones, approximately 85% of which appear only once. The sample was peripheral blood. The receptors originated from a man aged 45-60 years with acute or convalescent COVID-19.

The chain is built from TRBV5-4 and TRBJ2-1; the match to TRBD1 covers 12 bases. CDR1 and CDR2 (germline): SGHNT, YYREEE (reference sequence). CDR3 length: 15 residues. Unmatched junction bases numbered 6, after V lost 5 bases and J lost 6 bases. The CDR3 nucleotides read TGTGCCAGCAGACTGGGACAGGGGGCTGTCAATGAGCAGTTCTTC. Translation gives CASRLGQGAVNEQFF.

The chain couples TRBV20-1 to TRBJ2-6; a weak D match, TRBD2 (5 bases). The CDR3 runs to 17 residues. CDR1 is DFQATT, CDR2 SNEGSKA, per germline (reference sequence). The V end lost 3 bases, the J end lost 4 bases, and 19 bases lay between the germline ends. CDR3 nucleotides: TGCAGTGCTAGTATTAGCGACCTAAAGAGAGGGGCCAACGTCCTGACTTTC. Amino acids: CSASISDLKRGANVLTF.

The J gene is TRBJ1-5, the V gene TRBV27; weak D call: TRBD1 (5 bases). The CDR3 loop spans 15 amino acids. The germline V gene has CDR1 MNHEY and CDR2 SMNVEV (reference sequence). V dropped 6 bases and J dropped 2 bases, with 14 bases sitting between them. In DNA, the CDR3 is TGTGCCAGCAGCCGGGGGGGAGTTGGCAATCAGCCCCAGCATTTT. Its translation is CASSRGGVGNQPQHF.

The rearrangement links TRBV15 to TRBJ1-6; 8 bases line up with TRBD1. V shed 0 bases and J 11 bases; nucleotides not matched to a gene: 6. Germline assignment: CDR1 LNHNV and CDR2 YYDKDF (reference sequence). The CDR3 has 15 amino acids. The CDR3 bases are TGTGCCACCAGCAGAGAAGGACAGGGAAAGCCACCCCTCCACTTT. Translated: CATSREGQGKPPLHF.

This clone has only a few counts. The chain combines TRBV29-1 with TRBJ2-3, with 7 bases matching TRBD1. The germline CDR1 and CDR2 sequences are SQVTM and ANQGSEA. The V gene end was trimmed by 3 bases and the J gene end by 5 bases; junction bases not matched to a gene: 11. This CDR3 spans 15 amino acids. The CDR3 bases are TGCAGCGTTGAGTATGACAGGGAGATAGGAGATACGCAGTATTTT. This translates into CSVEYDREIGDTQYF.

The table lists this clone with a few counts. V is TRBV21-1 and J is TRBJ2-1; the table's TRBD2 call for D was not verified on the DNA. TRBV21-1 is flagged as a pseudogene. The CDR3 runs 17 residues. The CDR3: CASSKGTSGLPGNEQFF. The DNA for the CDR3 is TGTGCCAGCAGCAAAGGGACTAGCGGACTTCCGGGCAATGAGCAGTTCTTC.

The rearrangement links TRBV19 to TRBJ1-6; D might be TRBD1 (6 bases). Per the germline V gene, CDR1 is LNHDA and CDR2 is SQIVND (reference sequence). The length of the CDR3 is 16 residues. Deletions cut 6 bases from V and 8 bases from J, with 20 bases between. CDR3 in amino acids: CASSWTRGQRHSPLHF. The CDR3 nucleotides are TGTGCCAGTAGCTGGACGAGGGGACAAAGACATTCACCCCTCCACTTT. The full variable domain, rest sourced from reference TRBV19 and TRBJ1-6, is DGGITQSPKYLFRKEGQNVTLSCEQNLNHDAMYWYRQDPGQGLRLIYYSQIVNDFQKGDIAEGYSVSREKKESFPLTVTSAQKNPTAFYLCASSWTRGQRHSPLHFGNGTRLTVT.

The chain couples TRBV19 to TRBJ2-7; 8 bases agree with TRBD1. Per the germline V gene, CDR1 is LNHDA and CDR2 is SQIVND (reference sequence). This CDR3 has 15 amino acids. With V trimmed by 1 base and J by 5 bases, 7 bases remained unmatched. The CDR3 coding sequence is TGTGCCAGTAGTATAGGGAGGGGACAGGCCAACGAGCAGTACTTC. Translation: CASSIGRGQANEQYF.

The chain has TRBV2 and TRBJ2-2; tentatively, D is TRBD1 (5 bases). The germline gives CDR1 SNHLY, CDR2 FYNNEI. There are 15 residues in the CDR3. V lost 10 bases, J lost 2 bases, and 17 bases lay in between. The CDR3 DNA follows: TGTGCCACCAGGCTTGGGCAGGGCAACACCGGGGAGCTGTTTTTT. Translation gives CATRLGQGNTGELFF.

The chain links TRBV9 to TRBJ1-1; 7 bases are shared with TRBD1. This CDR3 has 13 amino acids. From germline, CDR1 is SGDLS and CDR2 YYNGEE. J lost 8 bases, V lost 3 bases, and 7 bases had no gene match. The CDR3 sequence is CASSALTQGEAFF. The CDR3 DNA reads as TGTGCCAGCAGCGCCCTCACACAGGGGGAAGCTTTCTTT. The full variable domain, its missing parts supplied by reference TRBV9 and TRBJ1-1, is DSGVTQTPKHLITATGQRVTLRCSPRSGDLSVYWYQQSLDQGLQFLIQYYNGEERAKGNILERFSAQQFPDLHSELNLSSLELGDSALYFCASSALTQGEAFFGQGTRLTVV.

The chain employs TRBV6-5 and TRBJ1-2; D remains unclear. The CDR3 is 15 residues long. V dropped 8 bases and J dropped 2 bases, with 18 bases sitting between them. The germline gives CDR1 MNHEY, CDR2 SVGAGI. DNA of the CDR3: TGTGCCAGCCGGGCGGGGTCTCAGGAAAACTATGGCTACACCTTC. Translated, it gives CASRAGSQENYGYTF.

About this clone itself: Additional DNA sequences in this sample encode the identical CDR3. The chain recombines TRBV24-1 with TRBJ1-5; D is possibly TRBD1 (6 bases). V dropped 5 bases and J dropped 4 bases, with 8 bases sitting between them. The V gene's germline CDR1 is KGHDR and CDR2 SFDVKD. The CDR3 is made up of 13 amino acids. The CDR3 coding sequence is TGTGCCACCAGTGCTCAGGGGAATCAGCCCCAGCATTTT. The encoded protein is CATSAQGNQPQHF.

This rearrangement joins TRBV10-2 to TRBJ2-1; weak D call: TRBD2 (5 bases). This CDR3 spans 11 amino acids. Germline V gene data show CDR1 as WSHSY and CDR2 as SAAADI. Trimming removed 9 bases at V and 6 bases at J, with 9 bases between. Here the CDR3 reads CASGEGNEQFF. The CDR3 region has the DNA TGCGCCAGTGGAGAGGGCAATGAGCAGTTCTTC.

A single count supports this clone. The CDR3 sequence: CASNPTLETQYF. The CDR3 bases are TGTGCCAGCAACCCAACTCTGGAGACCCAGTACTTC. The chain uses TRBV5-5 and TRBJ2-5; D is undetermined. Germline V gives CDR1 SGHKS, CDR2 YYEKEE (reference sequence). The CDR3 totals 12 residues. V was trimmed by 6 bases and J by 5 bases, leaving 11 bases between them. Full variable domain (missing parts from reference TRBV5-5 and TRBJ2-5): DAGVTQSPTHLIKTRGQQVTLRCSPISGHKSVSWYQQVLGQGPQFIFQYYEKEERGRGNFPDRFSARQFPNYSSELNVNALLLGDSALYLCASNPTLETQYFGPGTRLLVL.

V usage is TRBV3-1 (or the pseudogene TRBV3-2) and J usage is TRBJ1-1; a weak D match, TRBD1 (5 bases). Per germline, CDR1 LGHDT and CDR2 YNNKEL (reference sequence). The CDR3 extends over 13 amino acids. Trimming cost V 1 base and J 4 bases, with 7 bases left between them. DNA of the CDR3: TGTGCCAGCAGCCAAGCGGGGGGCACTGAAGCTTTCTTT. The encoded protein is CASSQAGGTEAFF.

The V call is TRBV30, the J call TRBJ1-5, with TRBD1 matching 7 bases. CDR1 and CDR2 from the germline V gene are GTSNPN and SVGIG (reference sequence). The CDR3 totals 18 residues. V shed 1 base, J shed 0 bases, and the junction held 12 bases outside the gene matches. Here the CDR3 DNA reads TGTGCCTGGAGTGCCGGAAGACAGGGTTTTTATAGCAATCAGCCCCAGCATTTT. Translated, it gives CAWSAGRQGFYSNQPQHF.

This chain connects TRBV7-6 to TRBJ2-7, with 8 bases lining up with TRBD2. The CDR3 is 15 amino acids. The V gene's germline CDR1 is SGHVS and CDR2 FNYEAQ. Trimming at V came to 4 bases and at J to 0 bases, leaving 5 bases not matched to a gene. The CDR3 sequence: CASSSGGLRSYEQYF. As DNA, the CDR3 is TGTGCCAGCAGCTCGGGAGGGTTGCGCTCCTACGAGCAGTACTTC.

The V and J genes are TRBV5-1 and TRBJ2-7; D is unclear. The CDR3 loop spans 11 amino acids. Germline values: CDR1 SGHRS, CDR2 YFSETQ. With 3 bases removed from V and 4 bases from J, the gap between germline ends came to 5 bases. CDR3 loop: CASSSNYEQYF. In DNA form, the CDR3 reads TGCGCCAGCAGCTCTAATTACGAGCAGTACTTC.

This chain links TRBV5-1 with TRBJ2-5, with 7 bases identical to TRBD1. The V and J ends lost 4 bases and 3 bases, in that order; junction bases with no gene match: 12. Germline CDR1 SGHRS, CDR2 YFSETQ. The CDR3 runs to 16 residues. CDR3 nucleotides: TGCGCCAGCAGCCAAAACAGGGGCCTCCTAAAAGAGACCCAGTACTTC. Translated: CASSQNRGLLKETQYF. The full variable domain, rest sourced from reference TRBV5-1 and TRBJ2-5, is KAGVTQTPRYLIKTRGQQVTLSCSPISGHRSVSWYQQTPGQGLQFLFEYFSETQRNKGNFPGRFSGRQFSNSRSEMNVSTLELGDSALYLCASSQNRGLLKETQYFGPGTRLLVL.

The chain joins TRBV28 to TRBJ1-1, with D tentatively TRBD1 (5 bases). CDR1 MDHEN and CDR2 SYDVKM come from the germline V gene. Trimming cost V 8 bases and J 2 bases, with 12 bases left between them. The CDR3 consists of 13 residues. The CDR3 sequence is CASGGEANTEAFF. CDR3 nucleotides: TGTGCCAGCGGGGGGGAGGCCAACACTGAAGCTTTCTTT. The whole variable domain, remainder taken from reference TRBV28 and TRBJ1-1, is DVKVTQSSRYLVKRTGEKVFLECVQDMDHENMFWYRQDPGLGLRLIYFSYDVKMKEKGDIPEGYSVSREKKERFSLILESASTNQTSMYLCASGGEANTEAFFGQGTRLTVV.

CDR3 sequence (DNA): TGTGCCAGTAGTATAGAAGGAGGCACAGATACGCAGTATTTT. It yields the protein CASSIEGGTDTQYF. V and J are TRBV19 and TRBJ2-3; D remains ambiguous. There are 14 residues in the CDR3. V lost 0 bases to trimming and J lost 1 base, with 5 bases between them. Germline loops: CDR1 LNHDA, CDR2 SQIVND (reference sequence).

This clone was detected a few times. The CDR3 nucleotides are TGTGCCAGCAGTTCCCCGGGACAGGGAGCCTACGAGCAGTACTTC. Protein sequence: CASSSPGQGAYEQYF. The chain is built from TRBV6-5 and TRBJ2-7, with TRBD1 matching 9 bases. The CDR3 is 15 amino acids. The ends lost 4 bases at V and 2 bases at J; junction bases unmatched: 6. In germline, CDR1 is MNHEY, CDR2 SVGAGI.

This sequence joins TRBV27 and TRBJ1-2, with D perhaps matching TRBD1 (5 bases). Germline assignment: CDR1 MNHEY and CDR2 SMNVEV (reference sequence). The CDR3 contains 15 residues. The ends were cut back, 7 bases at V and 5 bases at J, with 20 bases in the middle. The CDR3, as DNA: TGTGCCAGCACCTCCCGAGCAGGGATGGGGTATGGCTACACCTTC. Its protein is CASTSRAGMGYGYTF.